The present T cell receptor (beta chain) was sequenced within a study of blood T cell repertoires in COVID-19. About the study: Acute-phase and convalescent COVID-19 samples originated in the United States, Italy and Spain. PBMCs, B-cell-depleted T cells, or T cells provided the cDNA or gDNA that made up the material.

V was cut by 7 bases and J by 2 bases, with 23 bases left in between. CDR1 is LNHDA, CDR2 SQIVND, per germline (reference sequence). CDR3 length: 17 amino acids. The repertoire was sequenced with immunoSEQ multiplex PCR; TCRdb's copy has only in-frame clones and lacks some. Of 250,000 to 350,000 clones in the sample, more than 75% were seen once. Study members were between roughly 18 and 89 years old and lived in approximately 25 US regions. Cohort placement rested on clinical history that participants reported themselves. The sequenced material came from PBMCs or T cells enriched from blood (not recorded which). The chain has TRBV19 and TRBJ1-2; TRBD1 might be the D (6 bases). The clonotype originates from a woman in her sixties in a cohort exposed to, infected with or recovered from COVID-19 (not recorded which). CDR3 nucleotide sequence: TGTGCCAGTACCCCTCTCCGAGCAGGGCAGGGGAACTATGGCTACACCTTC. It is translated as CASTPLRAGQGNYGYTF.